This entry lists 7 T cell receptor beta chains sequenced from one sample in a study of blood T cell repertoires in COVID-19. Libraries were prepared by immunoSEQ multiplex PCR; TCRdb keeps only in-frame clonotypes and omits some of them. Among fewer than 150,000 clones listed, around 80% were seen once. The sequenced sample consisted of peripheral blood. The source is a human donor in a cohort sampled during active COVID-19.

This chain uses TRBV12-5 with TRBJ2-5; D is undetermined. Between the trimmed V and J ends, which lost 1 base and 5 bases, there was a span of 2 bases. The CDR3 covers 11 residues. From germline, CDR1 is LGHNT and CDR2 FRNRAP. This CDR3 is CASGLAETQYF. The DNA of the CDR3 is TGTGCTAGTGGTTTGGCTGAGACCCAGTACTTC.

The rearrangement links TRBV18 to TRBJ2-7; D possibly corresponds to TRBD2 (5 bases). The V gene lost 3 bases and the J gene lost 2 bases, with 14 bases spanning the gap. CDR1 KGHSH and CDR2 LQKENI come from the germline V gene. This CDR3 is built from 15 residues. The CDR3 DNA is TGTGCCAGCTCACCCGCCTGGACTGATACCTACGAGCAGTACTTC. Encoded protein: CASSPAWTDTYEQYF.

The chain is built from TRBV28 and TRBJ1-4; TRBD1 aligns across 10 bases. The CDR3 consists of 16 residues. Looked up from germline, CDR1 is MDHEN and CDR2 is SYDVKM. Germline trimming cut 6 bases from V and 6 bases from J; bases unmatched to any gene: 10. Written as DNA, the CDR3 is TGTGCCAGCAGCCCCGGGACAGGGGCCTTCCATGAAAAACTGTTTTTT. This sequence encodes CASSPGTGAFHEKLFF.

The genes are TRBV2 and TRBJ2-1; 7 bases are a match to TRBD1. Germline-derived CDR1 and CDR2 are SNHLY and FYNNEI. Trimming cost V 7 bases and J 4 bases; bases outside gene matches: 22. The CDR3 is 19 residues long. The CDR3 sequence is CASNLFRDSDLAQYNEQFF. CDR3 nucleotides: TGTGCCAGCAATCTATTCCGGGACAGCGATTTAGCTCAGTACAATGAGCAGTTCTTC.

The rearrangement joins TRBV5-6 to TRBJ1-1; D is uncertain. Trimming removed 3 bases from V and 2 bases from J, with 8 bases in between. Germline CDR1 and CDR2: SGHDT and YYEEEE. The CDR3 consists of 13 residues. CDR3 in amino acids: CASSSGYNTEAFF. Written as DNA, the CDR3 is TGTGCCAGCAGCTCGGGGTATAACACTGAAGCTTTCTTT. Variable domain in full (rest from reference TRBV5-6 and TRBJ1-1): DAGVTQSPTHLIKTRGQQVTLRCSPKSGHDTVSWYQQALGQGPQFIFQYYEEEERQRGNFPDRFSGHQFPNYSSELNVNALLLGDSALYLCASSSGYNTEAFFGQGTRLTVV.

This clone was picked up a small number of times. The chain couples TRBV7-8 to TRBJ2-3; D not certain. The CDR3 extends over 16 amino acids. V dropped 3 bases and J dropped 0 bases, with 13 bases sitting between them. Germline-derived CDR1 and CDR2 are SGHVS and FQNEAQ. The CDR3 sequence: CASSLSSRTSTDTQYF. The DNA for the CDR3 is TGTGCCAGCAGCTTGTCCTCCCGAACTAGCACAGATACGCAGTATTTT.

In its sample, this clone was seen once. V is TRBV7-2 and J is TRBJ1-1; 9 positions match TRBD1. The CDR3 covers 20 residues. With V trimmed by 0 bases and J by 0 bases, 14 bases remained unmatched. Germline CDR1 is SGHTA and CDR2 is FQGNSA. The CDR3 DNA sequence: TGTGCCAGCAGCTTAGCCCCCGGGCATTTCGGGACAGGGATGAACACTGAAGCTTTCTTT. It specifies CASSLAPGHFGTGMNTEAFF.